The 3 T cell receptor beta chains reported below all come from one sample, sequenced in a study of metastatic and nonmetastatic thyroid tumors. From the PCR reads, TCRdb re-called clones with MiXCR. The repertoire includes about 41,000 clones, 24% of them detected once, and approximately 15% sits in the top ten. The entire patient cohort was treatment-naive prior to thyroid surgery. The sequenced sample consisted of tumor tissue. The receptors were gathered from a female donor with papillary thyroid cancer or a benign thyroid nodule (not recorded which). Some clones in this sample may be carry-over from other donors' samples.

Comment on this clone: The junction does not match germline at one end; this may be a read error. The J gene is TRBJ2-5, the V gene TRBV28; a possible D gene is TRBD1 (7 bases). CDR1 MDHEN and CDR2 SYDVKM come from the germline V gene. CDR3 length: 15 residues. DNA of the CDR3: TGCGCCAGCAGTGAGGCAGGGGGGTACCAAGAGACCCAGTACTTC. Protein product: CASSEAGGYQETQYF.

This clone was observed a few times. CDR3 coding DNA: TGTGCCAGCAGCCCTGTTACCGGGGAGCTGTTTTTT. Protein sequence: CASSPVTGELFF. This chain joins TRBV14 and TRBJ2-2; no clear D. Trimming cost V 4 bases and J 5 bases, with 5 bases left between them. Germline CDR1 reads SGHDN; CDR2 reads FVKESK. The CDR3 runs to 12 residues.

This sequence joins TRBV24-1 and TRBJ2-3; weak D call: TRBD1 (6 bases). Deletions cut 2 bases from V and 5 bases from J, with 13 bases between. The germline CDR1 and CDR2 sequences are KGHDR and SFDVKD. The CDR3 extends over 15 amino acids. The CDR3: CATSDSGHQLDTQYF. The CDR3 nucleotides are TGTGCCACCAGTGATTCGGGACATCAATTAGATACGCAGTATTTT.